One sample yielded the 30 T cell receptor beta chains listed below, sequenced in a study of T cell repertoires in cytomegalovirus infection (dated by TCRdb to between 2018 and 2020). The reads were generated on an Illumina HiSeq 1500. The public reads were reprocessed in TCRdb via fastp at Q25 and MiXCR, keeping in-frame beta chains. One record per CDR3 amino acid sequence lists the most common genes and DNA. The sample contains approximately 170,000 distinct CDR3 sequences, 15% to 20% of them found a single time. The ten largest clones capture under 20% of the sample. Specimen: CD8+ T cells from PBMCs. The receptors stem from a human donor in good health (CMV status not recorded). Some clones in this sample may be carry-over from other donors' samples.

This clonotype was counted between two and nine times. The chain recombines TRBV30 with TRBJ2-7, with 8 bases fitting TRBD1. In germline, CDR1 is GTSNPN, CDR2 SVGIG (reference sequence). The CDR3 is 13 amino acids. V was pared by 5 bases and J by 0 bases, with 3 bases of the junction left unmatched. The CDR3 DNA sequence: TGTGCCTGGCGGGACAGGAGCTCCTACGAGCAGTACTTC. It is translated as CAWRDRSSYEQYF.

The chain uses TRBV12-3 or TRBV12-4 and TRBJ1-5, with D hard to call. The CDR3 sequence is 15 residues long. Trimming took 6 bases from V and 0 from J, leaving 12 bases between them. Here the CDR3 DNA reads TGTGCCAGCAGCTCCGGAGTCTATAGCAATCAGCCCCAGCATTTT. Encoded protein: CASSSGVYSNQPQHF.

The V call is TRBV7-9, the J call TRBJ2-7, with D uncertain. Trimming took off 5 bases at V and 5 bases at J, with 10 bases between the two ends. CDR1 and CDR2 from the germline V gene are SEHNR and FQNEAQ (reference sequence). This CDR3 spans 12 amino acids. DNA of the CDR3: TGTGCCAGCAGCCAATCGCCGGACGAGCAGTACTTC. This sequence encodes CASSQSPDEQYF.

The chain is built from TRBV28 and TRBJ1-2; TRBD1 aligns across 8 bases. Germline trimming cut 5 bases from V and 7 bases from J; bases unmatched to any gene: 9. Germline assignment: CDR1 MDHEN and CDR2 SYDVKM. CDR3 length equals 14 residues. CDR3 DNA sequence: TGTGCCAGCAGTAGGTCAGGGGGCGCTAGTGGCTACACCTTC. Amino acid sequence: CASSRSGGASGYTF.

V gene TRBV7-8 combines with J gene TRBJ1-2, with D possibly being TRBD1 (5 bases). Germline CDR1 is SGHVS and CDR2 is FQNEAQ. V was trimmed by 5 bases and J by 0 bases, leaving 10 bases between them. The CDR3 extends over 14 amino acids. The CDR3 region has the DNA TGTGCCAGCAGCCTTGGGACTACTAACTATGGCTACACCTTC. Its protein is CASSLGTTNYGYTF. The full variable domain, completed using reference TRBV7-8 and TRBJ1-2, is GAGVSQSPRYKVAKRGQDVALRCDPISGHVSLFWYQQALGQGPEFLTYFQNEAQLDKSGLPSDRFFAERPEGSVSTLKIQRTQQEDSAVYLCASSLGTTNYGYTFGSGTRLTVV.

This clonotype was picked up a small number of times. The genes are TRBV6-6 and TRBJ2-1; 7 nucleotides match TRBD1. This CDR3 region has 15 residues. V shed 6 bases, J shed 3 bases, and the junction held 8 bases outside the gene matches. Germline CDR1 and CDR2: MNHNY and SVGAGI (reference sequence). CDR3 DNA: TGTGCCAGCAGACCGGGGACAGCCATCTACAATGAGCAGTTCTTC. Amino acids: CASRPGTAIYNEQFF.

The genes are TRBV28 and TRBJ1-1, with D unresolved. The CDR3 consists of 15 residues. The germline gives CDR1 MDHEN, CDR2 SYDVKM. The ends were cut back, 4 bases at V and 0 bases at J, with 12 bases in the middle. As DNA, the CDR3 is TGTGCCAGCAGTTACACGGGCGCAATGAACACTGAAGCTTTCTTT. Its translation: CASSYTGAMNTEAFF.

This clonotype was observed a few times. The rearrangement uses TRBV7-2 and TRBJ2-7; tentatively, D is TRBD1 or TRBD2 (5 bases each). V dropped 4 bases and J dropped 2 bases, with 18 bases sitting between them. CDR1 and CDR2 from the germline V gene are SGHTA and FQGNSA. There are 16 residues in the CDR3. CDR3 residues: CASSSEKGRDPYEQYF. The DNA for the CDR3 is TGTGCCAGCAGCTCAGAGAAGGGAAGGGACCCCTACGAGCAGTACTTC.

This clonotype was detected only a few times. The chain uses TRBV9 and TRBJ2-7; D gene unclear. The CDR3 runs to 14 residues. The germline V gene has CDR1 SGDLS and CDR2 YYNGEE. Trimming shortened V by 5 bases and J by 5 bases, and 17 bases separated the two germline ends. Here the CDR3 reads CASSVTFGSHEQYF. The CDR3 DNA reads as TGTGCCAGCAGTGTCACTTTCGGATCCCACGAGCAGTACTTC.

V is TRBV11-2 and J is TRBJ2-1; a possible D gene is TRBD2 (5 bases). Trimming left V 5 bases short and J 1 base short, with 15 bases between. Germline V gene sequence: CDR1 SGHAT, CDR2 FQNNGV. This CDR3 is built from 16 residues. The CDR3 region is CASSLETRGSYNEQFF. CDR3 in DNA: TGTGCCAGCAGCCTGGAGACCAGAGGGTCCTACAATGAGCAGTTCTTC.

This clonotype came up a few times. V and J are TRBV5-1 and TRBJ1-5; possibly TRBD1 for D (5 bases). V was clipped by 0 bases and J by 1 base, with 8 bases between them. Germline CDR1 SGHRS, CDR2 YFSETQ. This CDR3 is built from 15 residues. The DNA of the CDR3 is TGCGCCAGCAGCTTGGGGGGGGTCAGCAATCAGCCCCAGCATTTT. This gives the protein CASSLGGVSNQPQHF.

J is TRBJ2-1 and V is TRBV28, with D unclear. The germline gives CDR1 MDHEN, CDR2 SYDVKM. This CDR3 region has 13 residues. Trimming removed 6 bases at V and 3 bases at J, with 9 bases between. The CDR3 nucleotides are TGTGCCAGCAGGCTTTCCTTCTACAATGAGCAGTTCTTC. Protein: CASRLSFYNEQFF. Full variable domain (missing parts from reference TRBV28 and TRBJ2-1): DVKVTQSSRYLVKRTGEKVFLECVQDMDHENMFWYRQDPGLGLRLIYFSYDVKMKEKGDIPEGYSVSREKKERFSLILESASTNQTSMYLCASRLSFYNEQFFGPGTRLTVL.

CDR3 sequence: CASSLRGPHSYEQYF. The CDR3 DNA reads TGTGCCAGCAGCTTACGCGGACCCCATTCCTACGAGCAGTACTTC. V usage is TRBV11-2 and J usage is TRBJ2-7; D remains ambiguous. The CDR3 is made up of 15 amino acids. V was pared by 2 bases and J by 1 base, with 12 bases between. CDR1 SGHAT and CDR2 FQNNGV come from the germline V gene.

J is TRBJ1-1 and V is TRBV7-9, with D maybe TRBD1 (5 bases). The V gene's germline CDR1 is SEHNR and CDR2 FQNEAQ (reference sequence). The CDR3 runs to 16 residues. Trimming cost V 4 bases and J 3 bases, with 18 bases left between them. The CDR3 sequence: CASSSAGRGLDTEAFF. CDR3 bases: TGTGCCAGCAGCTCCGCTGGTCGGGGACTCGACACTGAAGCTTTCTTT.

The gene calls are TRBV7-8 and TRBJ1-1, with a tentative D call TRBD1 (5 bases). Germline-derived CDR1 and CDR2 are SGHVS and FQNEAQ. The CDR3 is made up of 13 amino acids. V was trimmed by 3 bases and J by 7 bases, leaving 12 bases between them. CDR3 protein: CASSFFRELEAFF. Here the CDR3 DNA reads TGTGCCAGCAGCTTCTTCAGGGAACTTGAAGCTTTCTTT.

This sequence joins TRBV6-2 or TRBV6-3 and TRBJ2-7; no clear D gene. The ends were cut back, 6 bases at V and 0 bases at J, with 15 bases in the middle. Germline V CDR1 and CDR2: MNHEY, SVGEGT. The CDR3 totals 15 residues. CDR3 residues: CASSLIDIYSYEQYF. Written as DNA, the CDR3 is TGTGCCAGCAGCCTTATCGACATCTACTCCTACGAGCAGTACTTC.

This clonotype was seen a handful of times. This chain connects TRBV11-2 to TRBJ2-1; 7 bases line up with TRBD2. Germline CDR1 is SGHAT and CDR2 is FQNNGV. This CDR3 contains 14 residues. Trimming at V came to 3 bases and at J to 4 bases, leaving 3 bases not matched to a gene. CDR3 DNA: TGTGCCAGCAGCTTTGGTAGCGGGTACAATGAGCAGTTCTTC. Amino acids: CASSFGSGYNEQFF.

The sample holds a few counts of this clonotype. The CDR3 protein is CASSPRTSMNKQFF. DNA of the CDR3: TGTGCCAGCAGCCCTCGGACTAGCATGAATAAGCAGTTCTTC. This sequence joins TRBV7-8 and TRBJ2-1, with 8 bases matching TRBD2. This CDR3 contains 14 residues. The junction had 11 bases not matched to a gene; V was cut back by 5 bases and J by 11 bases. Germline V lookup: CDR1 SGHVS, CDR2 FQNEAQ.

This clonotype has only a few counts. For the CDR3, the DNA is TGTGCCAGCAGCTTCCCGTCGATCCAAGAGACCCAGTACTTC. This codes for CASSFPSIQETQYF. V usage is TRBV7-9 and J usage is TRBJ2-5, with D unresolved. The V and J ends lost 3 bases and 1 base respectively, with 9 bases between them. The CDR3 contains 14 residues. Germline V gives CDR1 SEHNR, CDR2 FQNEAQ (reference sequence).

In this sample, this clonotype turned up many times. The CDR3 spells CASSLGVQLNTGELFF. The CDR3 coding sequence is TGTGCCAGCAGCTTAGGGGTTCAGCTTAACACCGGGGAGCTGTTTTTT. V and J are TRBV7-8 and TRBJ2-2, with D unclear. Trimming left V 1 base short and J 2 bases short, with 11 bases between. From germline, CDR1 is SGHVS and CDR2 FQNEAQ. The CDR3 contains 16 residues.

The J gene is TRBJ1-1, the V gene TRBV7-6; D is unclear. The CDR3 consists of 15 residues. Trimming pared 7 bases from V and 4 bases from J, leaving 19 bases between. Germline V lookup: CDR1 SGHVS, CDR2 FNYEAQ. The CDR3 reads CASTRGLGSGTEAFF. DNA for the CDR3: TGTGCCAGCACCCGAGGGCTAGGGAGTGGCACTGAAGCTTTCTTT.

CDR3 amino acids: CASSTRTSGGSSYNEQFF. In nucleotides, the CDR3 is TGTGCCAGCAGCACACGGACTAGCGGGGGGAGCTCCTACAATGAGCAGTTCTTC. This chain connects TRBV7-9 to TRBJ2-1; 14 nucleotides line up with TRBD2. The V and J ends lost 5 bases and 0 bases, in that order; junction bases with no gene match: 6. The germline CDR1 and CDR2 sequences are SEHNR and FQNEAQ (reference sequence). The CDR3 is 18 amino acids.

The chain couples TRBV3-1 to TRBJ1-1; D is possibly TRBD1 (5 bases). The CDR3 is made up of 15 amino acids. V lost 3 bases to trimming and J lost 2 bases, with 13 bases between them. CDR1 LGHDT and CDR2 YNNKEL come from the germline V gene (reference sequence). The CDR3 reads CASSHERGQNTEAFF. CDR3 in DNA: TGTGCCAGCAGCCACGAACGCGGACAAAACACTGAAGCTTTCTTT. The whole variable domain, filled in from reference TRBV3-1 and TRBJ1-1, reads DTAVSQTPKYLVTQMGNDKSIKCEQNLGHDTMYWYKQDSKKFLKIMFSYNNKELIINETVPNRFSPKSPDKAHLNLHINSLELGDSAVYFCASSHERGQNTEAFFGQGTRLTVV.

In its sample, this clonotype was seen a few times. V and J are TRBV7-9 and TRBJ2-1; D call uncertain. Trimming took off 2 bases at V and 5 bases at J, with 16 bases between the two ends. The CDR3 has 16 amino acids. Germline CDR1 is SEHNR and CDR2 is FQNEAQ (reference sequence). The CDR3 coding sequence is TGTGCCAGCAGCTTACCATCGGGCGTGGCTAACAATGAGCAGTTCTTC. It encodes CASSLPSGVANNEQFF.

This clonotype was counted between two and nine times. V and J are TRBV7-2 and TRBJ2-3; D not certain. The V end was cut by 0 bases, the J end by 4 bases, with 8 bases between. Germline V gives CDR1 SGHTA, CDR2 FQGNSA. The CDR3 sequence is 14 residues long. DNA for the CDR3: TGTGCCAGCAGCTTAGCGCAGTCCGCAGATACGCAGTATTTT. Its protein is CASSLAQSADTQYF. Looking up the rest from reference TRBV7-2 and TRBJ2-3 gives the full variable domain: GAGVSQSPSNKVTEKGKDVELRCDPISGHTALYWYRQSLGQGLEFLIYFQGNSAPDKSGLPSDRFSAERTGGSVSTLTIQRTQQEDSAVYLCASSLAQSADTQYFGPGTRLTVL.

This clonotype has a handful of counts. The chain joins TRBV7-9 to TRBJ2-2, with TRBD1 as a possible D gene (6 bases). V lost 4 bases to trimming and J lost 3 bases, with 9 bases between them. The germline CDR1 and CDR2 sequences are SEHNR and FQNEAQ (reference sequence). The CDR3 sequence is 14 residues long. CDR3 in DNA: TGTGCCAGCAGCTCTGACAGGCACACCGGGGAGCTGTTTTTT. Amino acids: CASSSDRHTGELFF.

This clonotype came up a few times. V is TRBV7-6 and J is TRBJ2-3; 7 bases are a match to TRBD2. There are 16 residues in the CDR3. CDR1 is SGHVS and CDR2 is FNYEAQ in the germline V gene. The V and J ends lost 6 bases and 3 bases, in that order; junction bases with no gene match: 12. As DNA, the CDR3 is TGTGCCAGCAGATCGACCCGGGACGGGGGGACAGATACGCAGTATTTT. Encoded protein: CASRSTRDGGTDTQYF.

The chain recombines TRBV28 with TRBJ2-1; D is uncertain. The V end was cut by 8 bases, the J end by 5 bases, with 13 bases between. Germline V gene sequence: CDR1 MDHEN, CDR2 SYDVKM. The CDR3 consists of 13 residues. CDR3 in amino acids: CASARASDNEQFF. As DNA, the CDR3 is TGTGCCAGCGCCCGGGCGTCCGACAATGAGCAGTTCTTC.

This chain uses TRBV7-9 with TRBJ1-1, with 8 bases matching TRBD1. The CDR3 is 16 amino acids. The trim removed 4 bases at V and 10 bases at J, leaving 17 bases unmatched. In germline, CDR1 is SEHNR, CDR2 FQNEAQ (reference sequence). The CDR3 sequence is CASSSGPDRANRGAFF. The CDR3 DNA sequence: TGTGCCAGCAGCTCGGGGCCGGACAGGGCTAATCGGGGAGCTTTCTTT.

This clonotype was counted a few times. The chain combines TRBV28 with TRBJ2-5, with 9 positions matching TRBD1. This CDR3 comprises 15 residues. After removal of 7 bases from V and 4 bases from J, the junction contained 10 bases not matched to a gene. Germline V gene lookup returns CDR1 MDHEN and CDR2 SYDVKM. The CDR3 here is CASTHGDRVRETQYF. CDR3 DNA: TGTGCCAGCACCCACGGGGACAGGGTTCGAGAGACCCAGTACTTC.